These 26 T cell receptor beta chains were sequenced from one sample in a study of cytomegalovirus exposure and HLA in healthy donors. The repertoire was sequenced with immunoSEQ multiplex PCR; TCRdb's copy has only in-frame clones and lacks some. The sample has 190,000 or so clones; about 86% are singletons. Sample: PBMCs. These receptor sequences come from a woman aged 18-29 years in good health and CMV-seropositive.

J is TRBJ1-1 and V is TRBV5-8; the D gene is possibly TRBD1 (6 bases). Germline V gene lookup returns CDR1 SGHTS and CDR2 YDEGEE. The CDR3 extends over 14 amino acids. Trimming pared 6 bases from V and 5 bases from J, leaving 17 bases between. CDR3 protein: CASTRQGMGTEAFF. CDR3 sequence (DNA): TGTGCCAGCACCCGGCAGGGGATGGGGACTGAAGCTTTCTTT.

The gene calls are TRBV7-3 and TRBJ2-6; tentative D call: TRBD2 (5 bases). The CDR3 totals 17 residues. Trimming removed 4 bases at V and 3 bases at J, with 16 bases between. The germline CDR1 and CDR2 sequences are SGHTA and FQGTGA. CDR3 sequence reads: CASSSRVTGSGANVLTF. The CDR3 DNA follows: TGTGCCAGCAGCTCCCGGGTTACGGGAAGTGGGGCCAACGTCCTGACTTTC.

The chain couples TRBV19 to TRBJ1-1; D is undetermined. The CDR3 length is 13 residues. Germline V gives CDR1 LNHDA, CDR2 SQIVND (reference sequence). Trimming removed 3 bases from V and 11 bases from J, with 16 bases in between. CDR3: CASSIYPGGGAFF. The CDR3 nucleotides read TGTGCCAGTAGTATTTACCCTGGCGGAGGGGCTTTCTTT.

V usage is TRBV19 and J usage is TRBJ1-2; TRBD1 agrees at 9 bases. Germline values: CDR1 LNHDA, CDR2 SQIVND (reference sequence). This CDR3 comprises 16 residues. The trim removed 10 bases at V and 3 bases at J, leaving 15 bases unmatched. CDR3 in DNA: TGTGCCACTAGAACAGGGGGCCACGCTGTGTACTATGGCTACACCTTC. Its translation is CATRTGGHAVYYGYTF.

The V gene is TRBV19, the J gene TRBJ1-1, with D possibly TRBD1 on 6 matching bases. The germline gives CDR1 LNHDA, CDR2 SQIVND (reference sequence). V was cut by 6 bases and J by 3 bases, with 14 bases left in between. The CDR3 consists of 14 residues. The CDR3 reads CASSRGAPDTEAFF. In DNA, the CDR3 is TGTGCCAGTAGCCGGGGGGCGCCGGACACTGAAGCTTTCTTT.

Details on this clone: At the DNA level, this CDR3 is encoded by other sequences in the same sample as well. The chain joins TRBV6-5 to TRBJ2-5; 9 bases line up with TRBD1. CDR3 length: 13 amino acids. After removal of 6 bases from V and 4 bases from J, the junction contained 3 bases not matched to a gene. The germline V gene has CDR1 MNHEY and CDR2 SVGAGI. The CDR3 loop is CASRTGGRETQYF. The CDR3 nucleotides read TGTGCCAGCAGGACAGGGGGGCGAGAGACCCAGTACTTC.

This rearrangement joins TRBV25-1 to TRBJ2-1; TRBD2 aligns across 7 bases. The CDR3 consists of 17 residues. V was clipped by 3 bases and J by 4 bases; unmatched bases: 12. The germline CDR1 and CDR2 sequences are MGHDK and SYGVNS. CDR3 protein: CASSDPGGVAWYNEQFF. DNA of the CDR3: TGTGCCAGCAGTGACCCTGGGGGGGTAGCATGGTACAATGAGCAGTTCTTC.

V gene TRBV2 combines with J gene TRBJ2-7; 7 bases match TRBD1. Germline V gene data show CDR1 as SNHLY and CDR2 as FYNNEI. With V trimmed by 5 bases and J by 1 base, 8 bases remained unmatched. The CDR3 is 15 amino acids. In DNA form, the CDR3 reads TGTGCCAGCAGTACACGGGACAGCCTTTCCTACGAGCAGTACTTC. It translates to CASSTRDSLSYEQYF.

The chain employs TRBV28 and TRBJ2-2; the D is unclear. Trimming removed 7 bases from V and 0 bases from J, with 6 bases in between. CDR1 MDHEN and CDR2 SYDVKM come from the germline V gene. CDR3 length: 13 residues. CDR3: CASNLANTGELFF. CDR3 DNA sequence: TGTGCCAGCAATCTAGCGAACACCGGGGAGCTGTTTTTT.

The V gene is TRBV7-2, the J gene TRBJ2-3; D is possibly TRBD2 (6 bases). The germline CDR1 and CDR2 sequences are SGHTA and FQGNSA. Trimming left V 5 bases short and J 5 bases short, with 20 bases between. The CDR3 runs 16 residues. CDR3 nucleotides: TGTGCCAGCAGCATCCGTGCGGGGAAAAGAGAAGATACGCAGTATTTT. This sequence encodes CASSIRAGKREDTQYF. The full variable domain, completed using reference TRBV7-2 and TRBJ2-3, is GAGVSQSPSNKVTEKGKDVELRCDPISGHTALYWYRQSLGQGLEFLIYFQGNSAPDKSGLPSDRFSAERTGGSVSTLTIQRTQQEDSAVYLCASSIRAGKREDTQYFGPGTRLTVL.

The rearrangement links TRBV12-5 to TRBJ1-2, with D hard to call. Trimming took 7 bases from V and 6 from J, leaving 18 bases between them. The germline V gene has CDR1 LGHNT and CDR2 FRNRAP. The length of the CDR3 is 14 residues. The CDR3 is CASAATGIVNGYTF. DNA of the CDR3: TGTGCTAGTGCCGCTACCGGGATTGTGAATGGCTACACCTTC.

V and J are TRBV7-7 and TRBJ2-1, with D perhaps TRBD1 (6 bases). V was cut by 1 base and J by 9 bases, with 10 bases left in between. Looked up from germline, CDR1 is SSHAT and CDR2 is FNYEAQ (reference sequence). The CDR3 spans 13 residues. CDR3: CASSLGLGGEQFF. For the CDR3, the DNA is TGTGCCAGCAGCTTAGGTCTAGGGGGTGAGCAGTTCTTC.

The chain has TRBV9 and TRBJ1-2; D gene unclear. Per the germline V gene, CDR1 is SGDLS and CDR2 is YYNGEE. The V end lost 2 bases, the J end lost 0 bases, and 17 bases lay between the germline ends. The CDR3 loop spans 17 amino acids. The CDR3 nucleotides are TGTGCCAGCAGCGTCGTACGGAGGGCCAGCGCTAACTATGGCTACACCTTC. Protein product: CASSVVRRASANYGYTF. Together with reference TRBV9 and TRBJ1-2, the CDR3 gives the full variable domain: DSGVTQTPKHLITATGQRVTLRCSPRSGDLSVYWYQQSLDQGLQFLIQYYNGEERAKGNILERFSAQQFPDLHSELNLSSLELGDSALYFCASSVVRRASANYGYTFGSGTRLTVV.

This chain connects TRBV6-5 to TRBJ1-5, with 7 positions matching TRBD1. Germline CDR1 MNHEY, CDR2 SVGAGI. V trimming: 5 bases; J trimming: 5 bases; junction bases outside the gene matches: 3. The CDR3 loop spans 13 amino acids. DNA for the CDR3: TGTGCCAGCAGTCCCGGGACAGATCAGCCCCAGCATTTT. It translates to CASSPGTDQPQHF.

This chain uses TRBV7-3 with TRBJ2-2, with D possibly being TRBD1 (6 bases). Germline V CDR1 and CDR2: SGHTA, FQGTGA. The ends were cut back, 5 bases at V and 5 bases at J, with 12 bases in the middle. This CDR3 is 14 amino acids long. CDR3 DNA: TGTGCCAGCAGCCCAAGAGGGGGTACCGGGGAGCTGTTTTTT. Protein sequence: CASSPRGGTGELFF.

The chain joins TRBV27 to TRBJ2-1; 7 nucleotides agree with TRBD2. In germline, CDR1 is MNHEY, CDR2 SMNVEV (reference sequence). Losses at the gene ends were 5 bases for V and 6 bases for J; bases not matched to a gene: 10. The CDR3 has 15 residues. The CDR3, as DNA: TGTGCCAGCAGTCTTTTTGCGGGGGACCGCAATGAGCAGTTCTTC. It yields the protein CASSLFAGDRNEQFF.

The chain carries TRBV5-1 and TRBJ2-7; 7 nucleotides line up with TRBD2. This CDR3 has 15 amino acids. Germline V gene lookup returns CDR1 SGHRS and CDR2 YFSETQ. With V trimmed by 4 bases and J by 2 bases, 9 bases remained unmatched. For the CDR3, the DNA is TGCGCCAGCAGCACCACCACTAGCGCGCCCTACGAGCAGTACTTC. It codes for CASSTTTSAPYEQYF.

The chain couples TRBV9 to TRBJ1-2, with 7 bases identical to TRBD1. With V trimmed by 5 bases and J by 6 bases, 7 bases remained unmatched. The CDR3 has 13 residues. In germline, CDR1 is SGDLS, CDR2 YYNGEE. The CDR3 region is CASRSGGLDGYTF. The CDR3 DNA reads TGTGCCAGCAGATCAGGGGGTTTAGATGGCTACACCTTC.

The chain couples TRBV15 to TRBJ2-7; 8 nucleotides agree with TRBD1. Per germline, CDR1 LNHNV and CDR2 YYDKDF (reference sequence). V shed 5 bases, J shed 0 bases, and the junction held 3 bases outside the gene matches. CDR3 length: 14 residues. The CDR3 nucleotides read TGTGCCACCAGCCCAGACAGGGGCTCCTACGAGCAGTACTTC. Translated, it gives CATSPDRGSYEQYF. Supplemented by reference TRBV15 and TRBJ2-7, the full variable domain reads DAMVIQNPRYQVTQFGKPVTLSCSQTLNHNVMYWYQQKSSQAPKLLFHYYDKDFNNEADTPDNFQSRRPNTSFCFLDIRSPGLGDTAMYLCATSPDRGSYEQYFGPGTRLTVT.

The V call is TRBV5-6, the J call TRBJ1-6; D ambiguous. The CDR3 runs to 15 residues. Germline CDR1 reads SGHDT; CDR2 reads YYEEEE. Between the trimmed V and J ends, which lost 0 bases and 9 bases, there was a span of 13 bases. Here the CDR3 reads CASSLGGVSSSPLHF. DNA of the CDR3: TGTGCCAGCAGCTTGGGCGGGGTTTCGAGTTCACCCCTCCACTTT.

The gene calls are TRBV6-5 and TRBJ1-2; D remains ambiguous. Trimming took 2 bases from V and 4 from J, leaving 11 bases between them. This CDR3 is 14 amino acids long. Germline-derived CDR1 and CDR2 are MNHEY and SVGAGI. CDR3 coding DNA: TGTGCCAGCAGTTACCGTCCGGGGAGCTATGGCTACACCTTC. This encodes CASSYRPGSYGYTF.

V usage is TRBV9 and J usage is TRBJ2-2, with 10 positions matching TRBD2. The CDR3 spans 16 residues. The V gene end was trimmed by 0 bases and the J gene end by 4 bases; junction bases not matched to a gene: 3. Germline-derived CDR1 and CDR2 are SGDLS and YYNGEE. Here the CDR3 DNA reads TGTGCCAGCAGCGTAGGAGCGGGGGGGCCCACCGGGGAGCTGTTTTTT. Its translation: CASSVGAGGPTGELFF.

This chain links TRBV5-1 with TRBJ2-3, with D perhaps matching TRBD2 (5 bases). V was clipped by 1 base and J by 6 bases, with 12 bases between them. The germline V gene has CDR1 SGHRS and CDR2 YFSETQ. The CDR3 loop spans 14 amino acids. The CDR3, as DNA: TGCGCCAGCAGCTTGCCTAGCTATTCTGATACGCAGTATTTT. Protein: CASSLPSYSDTQYF.

The chain links TRBV5-5 to TRBJ1-5; possible D gene TRBD1, 6 bases. CDR3 length: 15 amino acids. Trimming took off 4 bases at V and 3 bases at J, with 14 bases between the two ends. Germline CDR1 SGHKS, CDR2 YYEKEE (reference sequence). The DNA of the CDR3 is TGTGCCAGCAGCCTCGGGGACATCCTCAATCAGCCCCAGCATTTT. This gives the protein CASSLGDILNQPQHF.

This clone was seen only a few times. This chain connects TRBV5-1 to TRBJ1-2; D is undetermined. V shed 2 bases and J shed 0 bases, with 11 bases lying between them. Germline assignment: CDR1 SGHRS and CDR2 YFSETQ. There are 15 residues in the CDR3. CDR3 nucleotides: TGCGCCAGCAGCTTCGAGGGTTTACCTAACTATGGCTACACCTTC. The encoded protein is CASSFEGLPNYGYTF.

The V call is TRBV10-2, the J call TRBJ2-7; TRBD2 matches at 9 bases. The germline CDR1 and CDR2 sequences are WSHSY and SAAADI. The CDR3 spans 13 residues. The V and J ends lost 8 bases and 6 bases, in that order; junction bases with no gene match: 8. CDR3 coding DNA: TGCGCCAGCGACCTGGGACTAGCTGGCGAGCAGTACTTC. Protein product: CASDLGLAGEQYF.